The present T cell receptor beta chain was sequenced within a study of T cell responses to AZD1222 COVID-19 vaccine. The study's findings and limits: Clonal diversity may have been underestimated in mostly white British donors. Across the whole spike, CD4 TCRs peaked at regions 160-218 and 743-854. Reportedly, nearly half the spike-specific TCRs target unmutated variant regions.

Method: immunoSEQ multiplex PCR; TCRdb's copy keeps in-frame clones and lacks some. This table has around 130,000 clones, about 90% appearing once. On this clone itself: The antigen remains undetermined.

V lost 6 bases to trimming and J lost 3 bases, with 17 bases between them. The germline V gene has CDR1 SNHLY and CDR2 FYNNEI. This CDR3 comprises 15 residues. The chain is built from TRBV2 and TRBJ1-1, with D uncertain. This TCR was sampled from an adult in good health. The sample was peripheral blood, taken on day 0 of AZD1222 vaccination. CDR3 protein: CASREQASWDTEAFF. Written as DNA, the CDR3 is TGTGCCAGCAGGGAGCAGGCCTCTTGGGACACTGAAGCTTTCTTT.